Below are 25 T cell receptor beta chains sequenced from a single sample in a study of blood T cell repertoires in COVID-19. Clones were read by immunoSEQ multiplex PCR, and TCRdb kept only the in-frame ones, dropping some. The repertoire holds over 120,000 clones, with 81% as singletons. Sequences were obtained from peripheral blood. The receptors stem from a human donor in a cohort sampled during active COVID-19.

The chain recombines TRBV7-3 with TRBJ1-5; D gene unclear. This CDR3 has 13 amino acids. The V and J ends lost 2 bases and 5 bases respectively, with 7 bases between them. Germline CDR1 SGHTA, CDR2 FQGTGA. CDR3 residues: CASSLDTDQPQHF. As DNA, the CDR3 is TGTGCCAGCAGCTTAGACACCGATCAGCCCCAGCATTTT.

This clone turned up a few times. The chain carries TRBV15 and TRBJ2-7, with D tentatively TRBD2 (6 bases). Trimming took 0 bases from V and 4 from J, leaving 19 bases between them. The CDR3 totals 17 residues. Per the germline V gene, CDR1 is LNHNV and CDR2 is YYDKDF (reference sequence). CDR3 nucleotide sequence: TGTGCCACCAGCAGAGATCTAACCCTGGGGAGGTTTTACGAGCAGTACTTC. This gives the protein CATSRDLTLGRFYEQYF.

The rearrangement joins TRBV5-5 to TRBJ2-5; TRBD2 matches at 10 bases. CDR3 size: 14 residues. The V gene's germline CDR1 is SGHKS and CDR2 YYEKEE (reference sequence). Germline trimming cut 3 bases from V and 5 bases from J; bases unmatched to any gene: 4. As DNA, the CDR3 is TGTGCCAGCAGCTGGACTAGCGGAACTGAGACCCAGTACTTC. It codes for CASSWTSGTETQYF.

This clone was seen a few times. This rearrangement joins TRBV4-1 to TRBJ2-7, with D perhaps matching TRBD2 (6 bases). Trimming left V 3 bases short and J 2 bases short, with 11 bases between. The V gene's germline CDR1 is MGHRA and CDR2 YSYEKL. CDR3 length: 14 amino acids. CDR3 nucleotide sequence: TGCGCCAGCAGCCAGGGACGGACTACCTACGAGCAGTACTTC. Amino acids: CASSQGRTTYEQYF.

This clone was recorded only once. The V call is TRBV20-1, the J call TRBJ1-2; tentatively, D is TRBD1 (6 bases). Germline V lookup: CDR1 DFQATT, CDR2 SNEGSKA (reference sequence). CDR3 size: 15 residues. The V and J ends lost 3 bases and 3 bases respectively, with 17 bases between them. The CDR3 region is CSASRREGGYYGYTF. For the CDR3, the DNA is TGCAGTGCTAGTCGCCGGGAGGGGGGTTACTATGGCTACACCTTC.

The rearrangement joins TRBV4-3 to TRBJ2-3, with 10 bases matching TRBD2. The CDR3 has 15 residues. After removal of 4 bases from V and 4 bases from J, the junction contained 5 bases not matched to a gene. Germline-derived CDR1 and CDR2 are LGHNA and YSLEER. Written as DNA, the CDR3 is TGCGCCAGCAGCCGAGGACTAGCGGCCCCAGATACGCAGTATTTT. Its translation: CASSRGLAAPDTQYF.

V usage is TRBV5-1 and J usage is TRBJ2-1; TRBD1 matches 8 bases. The V gene end was trimmed by 4 bases and the J gene end by 2 bases; junction bases not matched to a gene: 8. Germline CDR1 SGHRS, CDR2 YFSETQ. The CDR3 totals 16 residues. The CDR3 sequence: CASSPQPGQAYNEQFF. CDR3 DNA sequence: TGCGCCAGCAGCCCCCAACCGGGACAGGCCTACAATGAGCAGTTCTTC. Full variable domain (remainder filled in from reference TRBV5-1 and TRBJ2-1): KAGVTQTPRYLIKTRGQQVTLSCSPISGHRSVSWYQQTPGQGLQFLFEYFSETQRNKGNFPGRFSGRQFSNSRSEMNVSTLELGDSALYLCASSPQPGQAYNEQFFGPGTRLTVL.

The V and J genes are TRBV6-5 and TRBJ2-7; possibly TRBD1 for D (5 bases). Trimming took off 6 bases at V and 5 bases at J, with 17 bases between the two ends. The germline gives CDR1 MNHEY, CDR2 SVGAGI. The CDR3 is 14 residues long. The CDR3: CASRTPQGLNEQYF. CDR3 DNA sequence: TGTGCCAGCAGAACCCCCCAGGGTTTGAACGAGCAGTACTTC.

The chain is built from TRBV6-5 and TRBJ2-2, with D tentatively TRBD2 (6 bases). This CDR3 has 13 residues. The V gene lost 7 bases and the J gene lost 7 bases, with 13 bases spanning the gap. Germline V gives CDR1 MNHEY, CDR2 SVGAGI. The CDR3 protein is CASNRLGIGELFF. CDR3 coding DNA: TGTGCCAGCAACAGACTAGGAATCGGGGAGCTGTTTTTT.

V and J are TRBV5-4 and TRBJ2-3; 10 positions agree with TRBD1. CDR1 is SGHNT and CDR2 is YYREEE in the germline V gene (reference sequence). Losses at the gene ends were 4 bases for V and 2 bases for J; bases not matched to a gene: 7. The CDR3 contains 16 residues. The CDR3 sequence is CASSIDRGRSTDTQYF. DNA for the CDR3: TGTGCCAGCAGCATTGACAGGGGGCGGTCCACAGATACGCAGTATTTT.

V gene TRBV6-5 combines with J gene TRBJ2-2; D gene uncertain. CDR3 length: 13 amino acids. V lost 8 bases, J lost 1 base, and 8 bases lay in between. Germline assignment: CDR1 MNHEY and CDR2 SVGAGI. The CDR3 is CASLPRNTGELFF. CDR3 bases: TGTGCCAGCTTACCCAGGAACACCGGGGAGCTGTTTTTT.

The rearrangement uses TRBV6-2 or TRBV6-3 and TRBJ2-7, with 12 bases aligning to TRBD2. The V segment lost 4 bases and the J segment 6 bases; nucleotides outside the gene matches: 7. The CDR3 contains 15 residues. The germline V gene encodes CDR1 MNHEY and CDR2 SVGEGT. In nucleotides, the CDR3 is TGTGCCAGCAGTTTTCCGACTAGCGGGAGCTTCGAGCAGTACTTC. This codes for CASSFPTSGSFEQYF.

The chain joins TRBV10-3 to TRBJ1-2; D remains unclear. The CDR3 covers 15 residues. The germline V gene encodes CDR1 ENHRY and CDR2 SYGVKD. V lost 5 bases to trimming and J lost 4 bases, with 17 bases between them. CDR3 sequence (DNA): TGTGCCATCAGTTCGTCATCCGGGAGCCTCTATGGCTACACCTTC. This translates into CAISSSSGSLYGYTF.

The V and J genes are TRBV5-1 and TRBJ2-7; 7 positions agree with TRBD2. The germline CDR1 and CDR2 sequences are SGHRS and YFSETQ. The CDR3 spans 14 residues. V shed 2 bases, J shed 0 bases, and the junction held 2 bases outside the gene matches. CDR3 DNA sequence: TGCGCCAGCAGCTTCGCTAGCGGCTCCTACGAGCAGTACTTC. It is translated as CASSFASGSYEQYF.

This chain uses TRBV5-1 with TRBJ2-7; the match to TRBD2 covers 12 bases. The CDR3 contains 14 residues. Germline V CDR1 and CDR2: SGHRS, YFSETQ. J lost 3 bases, V lost 7 bases, and 5 bases had no gene match. CDR3 coding DNA: TGCGCCAGCTACGAGACTAGCGGGAGCTACGAGCAGTACTTC. This sequence encodes CASYETSGSYEQYF.

The chain uses TRBV19 and TRBJ1-5; no firm D call. CDR1 is LNHDA and CDR2 is SQIVND in the germline V gene (reference sequence). CDR3 length: 15 amino acids. V was clipped by 6 bases and J by 2 bases, with 14 bases between them. For the CDR3, the DNA is TGTGCCAGTAGCCCGGAGGATTTAGGCAATCAGCCCCAGCATTTT. Its protein product is CASSPEDLGNQPQHF. The whole variable domain, remainder taken from reference TRBV19 and TRBJ1-5, is DGGITQSPKYLFRKEGQNVTLSCEQNLNHDAMYWYRQDPGQGLRLIYYSQIVNDFQKGDIAEGYSVSREKKESFPLTVTSAQKNPTAFYLCASSPEDLGNQPQHFGDGTRLSIL.

The chain employs TRBV7-6 and TRBJ2-7; 7 bases match TRBD2. This CDR3 has 18 residues. Germline-derived CDR1 and CDR2 are SGHVS and FNYEAQ. V was clipped by 1 base and J by 3 bases; unmatched bases: 15. The DNA of the CDR3 is TGTGCCAGCAGCTTAGTTGATGAGGCTACTAGCGAGGACTACGAGCAGTACTTC. The encoded protein is CASSLVDEATSEDYEQYF.

The genes are TRBV27 and TRBJ2-7, with D possibly matching TRBD2 (6 bases). Germline CDR1 and CDR2: MNHEY and SMNVEV (reference sequence). Trimming removed 8 bases from V and 3 bases from J, with 17 bases in between. The CDR3 covers 14 residues. CDR3 sequence (DNA): TGTGCCAGCGGAATAGGACTGGGACTCTACGAGCAGTACTTC. This encodes CASGIGLGLYEQYF.

This clone was detected only a few times. The chain carries TRBV27 and TRBJ1-2, with TRBD1 as a possible D gene (5 bases). This CDR3 contains 16 residues. V lost 5 bases, J lost 1 base, and 17 bases lay in between. The germline gives CDR1 MNHEY, CDR2 SMNVEV (reference sequence). In DNA form, the CDR3 reads TGTGCCAGCAGTACCACAGGAAGGGGTTTTAACTATGGCTACACCTTC. The encoded protein is CASSTTGRGFNYGYTF.

This chain connects TRBV18 to TRBJ2-1; tentative D call: TRBD2 (5 bases). V lost 3 bases and J 0 bases, leaving 15 bases between the germline ends. CDR3 length: 17 residues. The V gene's germline CDR1 is KGHSH and CDR2 LQKENI. CDR3 nucleotide sequence: TGTGCCAGCTCACCCGGGCTAGCTCCTAGCTCCTACAATGAGCAGTTCTTC. Its translation is CASSPGLAPSSYNEQFF.

J is TRBJ1-2 and V is TRBV6-5, with D perhaps TRBD1 (6 bases). This CDR3 is built from 15 residues. The germline CDR1 and CDR2 sequences are MNHEY and SVGAGI. Trimming shortened V by 4 bases and J by 5 bases, and 17 bases separated the two germline ends. CDR3 in DNA: TGTGCCAGCAGTTCAGAGCGCAGGGGTGGGTATGGCTACACCTTC. Amino acids: CASSSERRGGYGYTF.

J is TRBJ2-5 and V is TRBV7-2, with 8 positions matching TRBD1. With V trimmed by 6 bases and J by 5 bases, 14 bases remained unmatched. Germline V CDR1 and CDR2: SGHTA, FQGNSA. The CDR3 has 16 amino acids. The CDR3 DNA follows: TGTGCCAGCAGAAAAAATACCGGGACAGGAGGTGAGACCCAGTACTTC. Residues: CASRKNTGTGGETQYF.

The rearrangement joins TRBV6-2 or TRBV6-3 to TRBJ2-7; D uncertain. Germline V gene sequence: CDR1 MNHEY, CDR2 SVGEGT. V was cut by 0 bases and J by 5 bases, with 11 bases left in between. The CDR3 is 14 amino acids. CDR3 sequence (DNA): TGTGCCAGCAGTTACTCGGCAGGATCGGACGAGCAGTACTTC. Its translation is CASSYSAGSDEQYF.

This clone was observed once. The chain uses TRBV6-2 or TRBV6-3 and TRBJ1-1; TRBD1 agrees at 8 bases. Germline CDR1 reads MNHEY; CDR2 reads SVGEGT. The CDR3 has 16 amino acids. The junction had 5 bases not matched to a gene; V was cut back by 2 bases and J by 0 bases. CDR3 bases: TGTGCCAGCAGTTACCCCCTGACAGGGGTGAACACTGAAGCTTTCTTT. This gives the protein CASSYPLTGVNTEAFF.

This clone was counted only a few times. The chain links TRBV11-2 to TRBJ1-1; possibly TRBD1 for D (6 bases). CDR1 is SGHAT and CDR2 is FQNNGV in the germline V gene. V shed 5 bases and J shed 2 bases, with 9 bases lying between them. The CDR3 sequence is 13 residues long. This CDR3 reads CASSADSNTEAFF. As DNA, the CDR3 is TGTGCCAGCAGCGCGGACAGTAACACTGAAGCTTTCTTT.